This record covers a single TCR beta chain. Time point specified: after trial treatment. Treatment defined: LDRT plus nivolumab, ipilimumab, low-dose cyclophosphamide and aspirin (RACIN trial). Germline V CDR1 and CDR2: LGHDT, YNNKEL (reference sequence). V was shortened by 3 bases and J by 2 bases, with 8 bases between the two germline ends. The CDR3 spans 14 residues. The record originates from a study of low-dose radiotherapy and immunotherapy resistance in tumors. At the level of the study: Cohort 2, a group dosed every two weeks at 1 Gy per fraction, received 13 Gy in total over 26 weeks.

TRAV and TRBV primers primed cDNA for both TCRalpha and TCRbeta. Over roughly 20 PCR cycles, TCRs were amplified from a constant-region primer and V-primer adapter. TCRdb re-called the reads through MiXCR, storing one row per CDR3 protein. The table lists around 60,000 distinct CDR3 sequences, about a quarter of them singletons. The sample in question was PBMCs, obtained after low-dose radiotherapy plus immunotherapy. The V gene is TRBV3-1, the J gene TRBJ2-1, with D perhaps matching TRBD1 (6 bases). The receptor was isolated from a male donor with prostate cancer. The CDR3 region is CASSHRGTYNEQFF. As DNA, the CDR3 is TGTGCCAGCAGCCACAGGGGAACCTACAATGAGCAGTTCTTC.